This T cell receptor (beta chain) appears in the sequencing data of a study of shared clonotypes between healthy human individuals. Overall study: Per-donor plates numbered three CD4 naive, three CD4 memory, two CD8 naive and one CD8 memory.

There are 15 residues in the CDR3. Looked up from germline, CDR1 is MDHEN and CDR2 is SYDVKM. Trimming removed 5 bases from V and 6 bases from J, with 17 bases in between. Original data processing: Filtering differed because ImmunoSEQ produced junction-only sequences that carried no quality scores. The method was immunoSEQ multiplex PCR; TCRdb's version includes in-frame clones alone and lacks a portion of them. V, J and clone size are taken as reported in that table, and D and trimming were inferred from the DNA itself. The sample holds over a million clones, about 74% seen once. This clone was found once.

Material for sequencing was memory CD4+ T cells sorted from blood. Subset indicated: CD45RA-negative fraction. The V gene is TRBV28, the J gene TRBJ1-5, with D uncertain. This sequence originates from a man aged 18 to 30 in good health. Here the CDR3 reads CASSRLESGAQPQHF. In nucleotides, the CDR3 is TGTGCCAGCAGTCGCTTGGAGTCGGGCGCTCAGCCCCAGCATTTT.